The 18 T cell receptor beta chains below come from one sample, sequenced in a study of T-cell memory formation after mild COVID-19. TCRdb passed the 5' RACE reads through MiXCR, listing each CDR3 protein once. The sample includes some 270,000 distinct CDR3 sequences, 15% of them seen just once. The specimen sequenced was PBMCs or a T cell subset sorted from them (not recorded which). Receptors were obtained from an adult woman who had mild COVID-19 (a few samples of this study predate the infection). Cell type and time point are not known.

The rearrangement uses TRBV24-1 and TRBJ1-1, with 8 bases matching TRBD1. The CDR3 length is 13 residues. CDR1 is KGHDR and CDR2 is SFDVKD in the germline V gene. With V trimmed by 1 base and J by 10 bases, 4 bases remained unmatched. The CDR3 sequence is CATSDFRGQGAFF. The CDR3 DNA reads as TGTGCCACCAGTGATTTCAGGGGGCAGGGAGCTTTCTTT.

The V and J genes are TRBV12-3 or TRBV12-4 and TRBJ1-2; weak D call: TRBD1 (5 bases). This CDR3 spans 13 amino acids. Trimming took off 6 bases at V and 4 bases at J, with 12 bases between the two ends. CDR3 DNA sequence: TGTGCCAGCAGCACGGGACGGAGCTATGGCTACACCTTC. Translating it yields CASSTGRSYGYTF.

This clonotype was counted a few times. Here the CDR3 reads CASSRDSVNQPQHF. DNA for the CDR3: TGTGCCAGCAGTAGGGATTCGGTCAATCAGCCCCAGCATTTT. The chain employs TRBV25-1 and TRBJ1-5; no definite D call. The CDR3 is made up of 14 amino acids. The V gene's germline CDR1 is MGHDK and CDR2 SYGVNS. V lost 5 bases to trimming and J lost 3 bases, with 11 bases between them.

This CDR3 is CSAQRGRNEQYF. DNA for the CDR3: TGCAGTGCGCAGCGGGGGAGAAACGAGCAGTACTTC. The V and J genes are TRBV20-1 and TRBJ2-7; TRBD2 matches at 8 bases. The J segment lost 5 bases and the V segment lost 6 bases, leaving 6 bases of the junction unmatched. This CDR3 contains 12 residues. Germline loops: CDR1 DFQATT, CDR2 SNEGSKA (reference sequence).

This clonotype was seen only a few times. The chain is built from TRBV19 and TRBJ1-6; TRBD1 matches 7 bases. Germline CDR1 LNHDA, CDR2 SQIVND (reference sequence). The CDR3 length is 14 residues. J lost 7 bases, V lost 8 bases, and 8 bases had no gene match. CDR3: CASQSGTANSPLHF. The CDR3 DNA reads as TGTGCCAGTCAATCTGGGACAGCCAATTCACCCCTCCACTTT.

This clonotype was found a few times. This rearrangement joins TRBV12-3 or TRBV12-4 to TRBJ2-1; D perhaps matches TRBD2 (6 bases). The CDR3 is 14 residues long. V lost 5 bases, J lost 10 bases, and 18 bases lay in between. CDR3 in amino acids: CASSPEFLASEQFF. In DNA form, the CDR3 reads TGTGCCAGCAGTCCGGAGTTCCTAGCGTCGGAGCAGTTCTTC.

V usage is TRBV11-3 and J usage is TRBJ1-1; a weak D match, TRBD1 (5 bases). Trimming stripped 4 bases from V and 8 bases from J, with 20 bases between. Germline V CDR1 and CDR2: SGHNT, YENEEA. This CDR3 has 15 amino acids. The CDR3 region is CASSSDSPPAKEAFF. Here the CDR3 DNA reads TGTGCCAGCAGCTCCGACAGTCCCCCTGCCAAGGAAGCTTTCTTT.

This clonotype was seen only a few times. The chain's CDR3 is CASSVLGHGANVLTF. The CDR3 DNA reads as TGTGCCAGCAGCGTTCTAGGGCACGGGGCCAACGTCCTGACTTTC. This chain links TRBV9 with TRBJ2-6; no firm D call. The CDR3 spans 15 residues. V lost 2 bases, J lost 4 bases, and 10 bases lay in between. Germline V gene data show CDR1 as SGDLS and CDR2 as YYNGEE.

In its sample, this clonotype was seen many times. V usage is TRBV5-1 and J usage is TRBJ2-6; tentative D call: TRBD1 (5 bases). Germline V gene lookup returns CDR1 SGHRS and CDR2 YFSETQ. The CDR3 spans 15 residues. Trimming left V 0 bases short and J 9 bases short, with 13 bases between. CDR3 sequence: CASSLETAEHNVLTF. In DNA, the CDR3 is TGCGCCAGCAGCTTGGAGACAGCAGAGCACAACGTCCTGACTTTC.

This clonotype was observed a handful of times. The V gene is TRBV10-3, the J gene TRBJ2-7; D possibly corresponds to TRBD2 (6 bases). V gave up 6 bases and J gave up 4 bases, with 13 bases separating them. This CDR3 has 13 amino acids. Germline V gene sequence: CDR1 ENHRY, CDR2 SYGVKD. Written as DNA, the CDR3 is TGTGCCATCAGCTCCGGGGCGGGGTACGAGCAGTACTTC. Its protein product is CAISSGAGYEQYF.

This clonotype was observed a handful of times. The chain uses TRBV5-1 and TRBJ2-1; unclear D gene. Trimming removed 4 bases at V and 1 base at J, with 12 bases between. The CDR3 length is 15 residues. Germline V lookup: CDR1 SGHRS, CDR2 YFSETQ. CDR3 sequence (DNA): TGCGCCAGCAGCGTCGCGGTGGGTTCCTACAATGAGCAGTTCTTC. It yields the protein CASSVAVGSYNEQFF.

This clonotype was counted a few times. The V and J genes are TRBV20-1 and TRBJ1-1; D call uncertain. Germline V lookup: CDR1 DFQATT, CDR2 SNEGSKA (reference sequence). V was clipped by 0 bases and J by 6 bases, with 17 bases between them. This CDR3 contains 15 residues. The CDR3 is CSARDSRTGSAEAFF. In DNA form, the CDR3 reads TGCAGTGCTAGAGATTCCCGAACGGGGAGCGCTGAAGCTTTCTTT.

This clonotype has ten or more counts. CDR3 nucleotides: TGTGCCAGCAGTTTCGGACAGGGGGACTATGGCTACACCTTC. This translates into CASSFGQGDYGYTF. The chain employs TRBV27 and TRBJ1-2; 10 nucleotides line up with TRBD1. Trimming took 3 bases from V and 3 from J; bases not matched to a gene: 1. Germline V gives CDR1 MNHEY, CDR2 SMNVEV (reference sequence). The CDR3 extends over 14 amino acids.

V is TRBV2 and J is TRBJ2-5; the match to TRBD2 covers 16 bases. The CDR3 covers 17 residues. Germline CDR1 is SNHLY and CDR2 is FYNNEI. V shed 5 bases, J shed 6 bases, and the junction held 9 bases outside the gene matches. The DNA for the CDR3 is TGTGCCAGCAGTCGGGGACTAGCGGGAGGGCCCGAAAAGACCCAGTACTTC. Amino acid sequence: CASSRGLAGGPEKTQYF.

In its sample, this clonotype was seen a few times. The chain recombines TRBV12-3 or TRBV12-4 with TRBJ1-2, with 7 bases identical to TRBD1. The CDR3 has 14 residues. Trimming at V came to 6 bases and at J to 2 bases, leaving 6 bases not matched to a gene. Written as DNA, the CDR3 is TGTGCCAGCAGCCGAATGACAGGGAACTATGGCTACACCTTC. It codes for CASSRMTGNYGYTF.

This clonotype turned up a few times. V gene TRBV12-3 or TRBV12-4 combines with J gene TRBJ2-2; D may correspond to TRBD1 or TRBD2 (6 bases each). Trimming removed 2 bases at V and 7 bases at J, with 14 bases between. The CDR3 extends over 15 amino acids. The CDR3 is CASSLFGGPVGELFF. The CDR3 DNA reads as TGTGCCAGCAGTTTATTTGGGGGGCCCGTCGGGGAGCTGTTTTTT.

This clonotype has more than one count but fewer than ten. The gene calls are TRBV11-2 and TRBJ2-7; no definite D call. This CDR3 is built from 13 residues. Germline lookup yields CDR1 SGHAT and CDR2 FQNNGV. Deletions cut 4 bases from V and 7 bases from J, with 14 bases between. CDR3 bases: TGTGCCAGCAGCTCCTTAGGGCTGGGAGAGCAGTACTTC. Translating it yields CASSSLGLGEQYF.

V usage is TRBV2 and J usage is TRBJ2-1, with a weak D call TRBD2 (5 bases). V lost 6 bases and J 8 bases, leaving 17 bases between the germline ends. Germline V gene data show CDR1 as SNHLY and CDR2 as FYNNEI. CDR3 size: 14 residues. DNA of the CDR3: TGTGCCAGCAGCCAGTACCTCACGGGGTATGAGCAGTTCTTC. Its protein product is CASSQYLTGYEQFF.